These 30 T cell receptor beta chains originate from one sample sequenced in a study of shared clonotypes between healthy human individuals. Libraries were prepared by immunoSEQ multiplex PCR; TCRdb keeps only in-frame clonotypes and omits some of them. The data hold over 95,000 clones, with around 47% observed a single time. Sample: PBMCs. The receptors here all came from a woman aged 40 to 50 in good health. Some clones in this sample may be carry-over from other donors' samples.

Regarding this clone: Other DNA variants within this sample encode the same CDR3. The chain uses TRBV30 and TRBJ2-5; D remains unclear. Looked up from germline, CDR1 is GTSNPN and CDR2 is SVGIG (reference sequence). This CDR3 is built from 13 residues. V was shortened by 0 bases and J by 0 bases, with 5 bases between the two germline ends. The CDR3 DNA reads as TGTGCCTGGAGTGTCGGCAACCAAGAGACCCAGTACTTC. It translates to CAWSVGNQETQYF.

The gene calls are TRBV2 and TRBJ2-1; 12 bases are a match to TRBD2. J was trimmed by 7 bases and V by 7 bases; bases with no gene match: 5. The germline V gene encodes CDR1 SNHLY and CDR2 FYNNEI. This CDR3 comprises 14 residues. CDR3 in DNA: TGTGCCAGCACCACCGGGACTAGCGGGAATGAGCAGTTCTTC. Amino acids: CASTTGTSGNEQFF.

About this clone: A much bigger clone sits one base away, suggesting this may be a read error. V usage is TRBV6-6 and J usage is TRBJ2-7; D is perhaps TRBD2 (5 bases). This CDR3 comprises 15 residues. V lost 7 bases and J 5 bases, leaving 21 bases between the germline ends. CDR1 MNHNY and CDR2 SVGAGI come from the germline V gene (reference sequence). The CDR3 loop is CASTPMVGEGHEQYF. The CDR3 nucleotides read TGTGCCAGCACTCCCATGGTAGGAGAGGGCCACGAGCAGTACTTC.

The sample holds a few counts of this clone. The chain links TRBV25-1 to TRBJ2-5; 10 positions match TRBD2. TRBJ2-7 explains the end of the DNA better; the J call may be wrong. The germline CDR1 and CDR2 sequences are MGHDK and SYGVNS. CDR3 length equals 14 residues. The CDR3 loop reads CASSDPTSGNEQYF. In DNA form, the CDR3 reads TGTGCCAGCAGTGACCCCACTAGCGGGAACGAGCAGTACTTC.

A note on this clone: A read error is likely here: a far larger clone is one base away. This same CDR3 is encoded by further DNA sequences in the sample. The rearrangement joins TRBV7-8 to TRBJ2-7; 7 positions match TRBD2. The CDR3 runs to 15 residues. J was trimmed by 6 bases and V by 3 bases; bases with no gene match: 11. Looked up from germline, CDR1 is SGHVS and CDR2 is FQNEAQ. CDR3 sequence: CASSLGGGSFGEQYF. CDR3 nucleotides: TGTGCCAGCAGCTTGGGCGGGGGATCGTTCGGCGAGCAGTACTTC.

The V and J genes are TRBV28 and TRBJ2-2; D remains ambiguous. Trimming took off 8 bases at V and 5 bases at J, with 15 bases between the two ends. The CDR3 consists of 14 residues. Germline-derived CDR1 and CDR2 are MDHEN and SYDVKM. The CDR3 reads CASAPGTVTGELFF. The CDR3 region has the DNA TGTGCCAGCGCACCCGGAACAGTAACCGGGGAGCTGTTTTTT.

V is TRBV5-1 and J is TRBJ2-7, with 15 nucleotides matching TRBD2. The J segment lost 0 bases and the V segment lost 4 bases, leaving 5 bases of the junction unmatched. The germline V gene has CDR1 SGHRS and CDR2 YFSETQ. The CDR3 has 17 amino acids. CDR3: CASSRGLAGGISYEQYF. CDR3 DNA: TGCGCCAGCAGCCGGGGACTAGCGGGAGGAATCTCCTACGAGCAGTACTTC.

The chain recombines TRBV27 with TRBJ2-3, with D tentatively TRBD1 (6 bases). V was shortened by 3 bases and J by 11 bases, with 9 bases between the two germline ends. CDR1 and CDR2 from the germline V gene are MNHEY and SMNVEV (reference sequence). The CDR3 runs 11 residues. CDR3 nucleotides: TGTGCCAGCAGTTTTAACAGGGTGCAGTATTTT. Its protein product is CASSFNRVQYF.

This clone was counted ten times or more. The V gene is TRBV6-5, the J gene TRBJ2-1, with D perhaps TRBD1 (5 bases). Between the trimmed V and J ends, which lost 4 bases and 4 bases, there was a span of 11 bases. This CDR3 spans 14 amino acids. The germline gives CDR1 MNHEY, CDR2 SVGAGI. The CDR3 protein is CASSLTTVYNEQFF. The CDR3, as DNA: TGTGCCAGCAGTTTAACGACAGTATACAATGAGCAGTTCTTC.

The CDR3 loop is CATSRVRGEKLFF. The CDR3 DNA is TGTGCCACCAGCAGAGTCAGGGGGGAAAAACTGTTTTTT. V usage is TRBV15 and J usage is TRBJ1-4; the match to TRBD1 covers 7 bases. Per germline, CDR1 LNHNV and CDR2 YYDKDF (reference sequence). CDR3 length equals 13 residues. With V trimmed by 1 base and J by 8 bases, 1 base remained unmatched.

This clone was seen more than once but under ten times. The chain employs TRBV9 and TRBJ2-3; no definite D call. Germline values: CDR1 SGDLS, CDR2 YYNGEE. CDR3 length: 12 residues. Trimming removed 4 bases at V and 2 bases at J, with 5 bases between. The CDR3 here is CASSTNTDTQYF. CDR3 coding DNA: TGTGCCAGCAGCACCAACACAGATACGCAGTATTTT.

The V gene is TRBV2, the J gene TRBJ2-7; TRBD1 matches at 9 bases. Trimming cost V 6 bases and J 5 bases; bases outside gene matches: 11. CDR1 SNHLY and CDR2 FYNNEI come from the germline V gene. The CDR3 is 15 residues long. This CDR3 is CASRVPGQGFNEQYF. As DNA, the CDR3 is TGTGCCAGCAGAGTCCCGGGACAGGGTTTCAACGAGCAGTACTTC.

A word on this clone: Other DNA sequences from this sample encode an identical CDR3 as well. This chain uses TRBV18 with TRBJ2-3, with D unresolved. The germline V and J ends were trimmed by 3 bases and 1 base, with 2 bases remaining between them. There are 12 residues in the CDR3. The germline V gene has CDR1 KGHSH and CDR2 LQKENI. The CDR3 reads CASSPGTDTQYF. In DNA form, the CDR3 reads TGTGCCAGCTCACCCGGCACAGATACGCAGTATTTT.

V and J are TRBV7-6 and TRBJ2-1; 7 positions agree with TRBD1. This CDR3 contains 17 residues. Germline V CDR1 and CDR2: SGHVS, FNYEAQ. J gave up 2 bases and V 0 bases, and 7 bases lay outside the gene matches. CDR3 sequence reads: CASSLASPGTAYNEQFF. CDR3 nucleotides: TGTGCCAGCAGCTTAGCCTCTCCTGGGACAGCCTACAATGAGCAGTTCTTC. Combining the CDR3 with reference TRBV7-6 and TRBJ2-1 gives the whole variable domain GAGVSQSPRYKVTKRGQDVALRCDPISGHVSLYWYRQALGQGPEFLTYFNYEAQQDKSGLPNDRFSAERPEGSISTLTIQRTEQRDSAMYRCASSLASPGTAYNEQFFGPGTRLTVL.

This chain connects TRBV5-1 to TRBJ2-7, with D hard to call. Per the germline V gene, CDR1 is SGHRS and CDR2 is YFSETQ. The CDR3 is 13 residues long. Trimming shortened V by 0 bases and J by 3 bases, and 7 bases separated the two germline ends. The CDR3 DNA sequence: TGCGCCAGCAGCTTGGGGCAGGACTACGAGCAGTACTTC. This sequence encodes CASSLGQDYEQYF. The full variable domain, completed using reference TRBV5-1 and TRBJ2-7, is KAGVTQTPRYLIKTRGQQVTLSCSPISGHRSVSWYQQTPGQGLQFLFEYFSETQRNKGNFPGRFSGRQFSNSRSEMNVSTLELGDSALYLCASSLGQDYEQYFGPGTRLTVT.

The chain uses TRBV21-1 and TRBJ2-7; the table's D call, TRBD2, has no DNA check behind it. TRBV21-1 is a recognized pseudogene. This CDR3 has 15 amino acids. CDR3 sequence reads: CASSHRGASSYEQYF. CDR3 nucleotides: TGTGCCAGCAGCCACCGGGGGGCTTCCTCCTACGAGCAGTACTTC.

The chain links TRBV2 to TRBJ2-1; TRBD1 agrees at 8 bases. This CDR3 has 15 amino acids. CDR1 and CDR2 from the germline V gene are SNHLY and FYNNEI. J lost 6 bases, V lost 3 bases, and 7 bases had no gene match. The CDR3 sequence: CASSEGTGSANEQFF. CDR3 DNA: TGTGCCAGCAGTGAGGGGACAGGATCGGCCAATGAGCAGTTCTTC.

The chain uses TRBV5-4 and TRBJ2-7, with a possible D match to TRBD1 (6 bases). Trimming shortened V by 1 base and J by 0 bases, and 8 bases separated the two germline ends. The germline V gene encodes CDR1 SGHNT and CDR2 YYREEE (reference sequence). This CDR3 spans 14 amino acids. The CDR3 DNA is TGTGCCAGCAGCTTGACAGGGAGCTCCTACGAGCAGTACTTC. Its protein is CASSLTGSSYEQYF.

As regards this clone: The sample has other DNA sequences that encode this CDR3 too. CDR3 residues: CASSGQGYEQYF. The CDR3 DNA reads TGCGCCAGCAGCGGACAGGGGTACGAGCAGTACTTC. V and J are TRBV5-1 and TRBJ2-7; 9 bases are a match to TRBD1. CDR1 is SGHRS, CDR2 YFSETQ, per germline. Germline trimming cut 4 bases from V and 4 bases from J; bases unmatched to any gene: 0. The CDR3 runs to 12 residues.

A note on this clone: The conserved final phenylalanine or tryptophan is absent from the CDR3, which likely points to a read error. This chain uses TRBV29-1 with TRBJ2-7; the D is unclear. CDR3 length: 12 residues. Germline-derived CDR1 and CDR2 are SQVTM and ANQGSEA. V was pared by 3 bases and J by 2 bases, with 8 bases between. CDR3 nucleotides: TGCAGCGTTGAGGTCAGTACCTACGAGCAGTACTCC. Translated, it gives CSVEVSTYEQYS.

Note on this clone: A read error may account for a junction end that differs from germline. The rearrangement uses TRBV18 and TRBJ1-6; D remains ambiguous. Germline CDR1 and CDR2: KGHSH and LQKENI. This CDR3 comprises 14 residues. The CDR3 DNA follows: TGTGCCAGCTCACCGGACTCCAATAATTCACCCCTCCACTTT. The encoded protein is CASSPDSNNSPLHF.

As regards this clone: An end of the junction does not agree with germline; a read error may underlie this. The sample contains more than one DNA sequence encoding this CDR3. The chain couples TRBV4-1 to TRBJ2-7; 8 positions agree with TRBD1. There are 13 residues in the CDR3. CDR1 is MGHRA and CDR2 is YSYEKL in the germline V gene. The CDR3 sequence: CASSHRRGLGQYF. Written as DNA, the CDR3 is TGTGCCAGCAGCCACCGCAGGGGGCTAGGGCAGTACTTC.

V usage is TRBV7-3 and J usage is TRBJ2-3, with 12 bases identical to TRBD2. The CDR3 spans 16 residues. Germline-derived CDR1 and CDR2 are SGHTA and FQGTGA. Losses at the gene ends were 5 bases for V and 4 bases for J; bases not matched to a gene: 7. The CDR3 sequence is CASSLRLAGDSDTQYF. As DNA, the CDR3 is TGTGCCAGCAGCCTCCGACTAGCGGGAGACTCAGATACGCAGTATTTT.

The genes are TRBV6-4 and TRBJ2-7; tentatively, D is TRBD1 (6 bases). The CDR3 contains 12 residues. Germline-derived CDR1 and CDR2 are MRHNA and SNTAGT. Trimming removed 6 bases from V and 4 bases from J, with 10 bases in between. The CDR3 here is CASRRTDYEQYF. The CDR3 bases are TGTGCCAGCAGGAGGACAGATTACGAGCAGTACTTC.

J is TRBJ1-6 and V is TRBV28; maybe TRBD1 (6 bases). The CDR3 totals 15 residues. The V end lost 6 bases, the J end lost 9 bases, and 18 bases lay between the germline ends. Germline V gives CDR1 MDHEN, CDR2 SYDVKM. The CDR3 region is CASRPQQGLGSPLHF. Here the CDR3 DNA reads TGTGCCAGCAGACCTCAACAGGGTCTTGGTTCACCCCTCCACTTT.

The V call is TRBV18, the J call TRBJ2-7; 13 bases match TRBD2. The CDR3 contains 15 residues. Germline V gene sequence: CDR1 KGHSH, CDR2 LQKENI. V lost 3 bases, J lost 4 bases, and 3 bases stayed unmatched. CDR3 sequence reads: CASSPGLAGTYEQYF. The CDR3 DNA reads as TGTGCCAGCTCACCGGGACTAGCGGGAACGTACGAGCAGTACTTC.

This clone was recorded a few times. The gene calls are TRBV11-2 and TRBJ2-2, with D perhaps TRBD2 (5 bases). V shed 2 bases and J shed 2 bases, with 9 bases lying between them. CDR3 size: 15 residues. The germline CDR1 and CDR2 sequences are SGHAT and FQNNGV. The DNA for the CDR3 is TGTGCCAGCAGCTTATCTCGGGGAAACACCGGGGAGCTGTTTTTT. It codes for CASSLSRGNTGELFF. The complete variable domain, with remaining parts taken from reference TRBV11-2 and TRBJ2-2, reads EAGVAQSPRYKIIEKRQSVAFWCNPISGHATLYWYQQILGQGPKLLIQFQNNGVVDDSQLPKDRFSAERLKGVDSTLKIQPAKLEDSAVYLCASSLSRGNTGELFFGEGSRLTVL.

The chain couples TRBV7-8 to TRBJ1-5; no reliable D call. The germline CDR1 and CDR2 sequences are SGHVS and FQNEAQ. This CDR3 region has 16 residues. Trimming removed 4 bases at V and 0 bases at J, with 13 bases between. The CDR3 bases are TGTGCCAGCAGCTCTCAGACGTGGTTTAGCAATCAGCCCCAGCATTTT. This codes for CASSSQTWFSNQPQHF. The variable domain in full, with the rest retrieved from reference TRBV7-8 and TRBJ1-5, is GAGVSQSPRYKVAKRGQDVALRCDPISGHVSLFWYQQALGQGPEFLTYFQNEAQLDKSGLPSDRFFAERPEGSVSTLKIQRTQQEDSAVYLCASSSQTWFSNQPQHFGDGTRLSIL.

This clone has a handful of counts. The chain uses TRBV30 and TRBJ2-7; 8 bases line up with TRBD2. Per germline, CDR1 GTSNPN and CDR2 SVGIG (reference sequence). The CDR3 covers 13 residues. V gave up 7 bases and J gave up 6 bases; unmatched junction bases: 11. Here the CDR3 reads CALPRAGRGEQYF. The DNA of the CDR3 is TGTGCCTTACCCCGGGCCGGGAGGGGCGAGCAGTACTTC. Together with reference TRBV30 and TRBJ2-7, the CDR3 gives the full variable domain: SQTIHQWPATLVQPVGSPLSLECTVEGTSNPNLYWYRQAAGRGLQLLFYSVGIGQISSEVPQNLSASRPQDRQFILSSKKLLLSDSGFYLCALPRAGRGEQYFGPGTRLTVT.

Concerning this clone itself: Within the sample, other DNA sequences also encode this same CDR3. V usage is TRBV29-1 and J usage is TRBJ2-1, with D unresolved. Looked up from germline, CDR1 is SQVTM and CDR2 is ANQGSEA. Between the trimmed V and J ends, which lost 3 bases and 6 bases, there was a span of 6 bases. CDR3 size: 11 residues. The CDR3 region has the DNA TGCAGCGTTGAGCGCGGCAATGAGCAGTTCTTC. This sequence encodes CSVERGNEQFF.